These 14 T cell receptor beta chains were sequenced from one sample in a study of T cells after yellow fever vaccination. TCRdb redid the calling of the 5' RACE reads with MiXCR, one entry per CDR3 protein. The table lists 140,000 to 150,000 distinct CDR3 sequences, approximately 6.6% of them singletons. The source was CD4+ T cells sorted from PBMCs, collected 10 days after the yellow fever booster vaccination. The receptors were sampled from a man younger than 45 who received the YFV17D yellow fever vaccine.

This clonotype appeared a few times. The chain combines TRBV12-3 or TRBV12-4 with TRBJ1-1; 8 bases align to TRBD1. The CDR3 extends over 13 amino acids. The junction had 6 bases not matched to a gene; V was cut back by 6 bases and J by 6 bases. Here the CDR3 DNA reads TGTGCCAGCAGCCGGACAGGGTTCCCTGAAGCTTTCTTT. This codes for CASSRTGFPEAFF.

This clonotype was picked up many times. The chain joins TRBV3-1 to TRBJ2-7; 9 bases line up with TRBD1. CDR3 length: 15 residues. The ends lost 2 bases at V and 2 bases at J; junction bases unmatched: 4. CDR1 is LGHDT, CDR2 YNNKEL, per germline (reference sequence). CDR3 in DNA: TGTGCCAGCAGCCAATGGACAGGGGAACCCTACGAGCAGTACTTC. Protein sequence: CASSQWTGEPYEQYF.

This clonotype was observed at least ten times. The chain carries TRBV20-1 and TRBJ2-7; D unclear. The CDR3 spans 13 residues. Germline CDR1 reads DFQATT; CDR2 reads SNEGSKA (reference sequence). Deletions cut 4 bases from V and 6 bases from J, with 16 bases between. CDR3 sequence (DNA): TGCAGTGCTAAGGCTCTAATCAAGGGCGAGCAGTACTTC. Translated: CSAKALIKGEQYF.

This clonotype was seen ten or more times. The chain combines TRBV5-1 with TRBJ1-4, with a possible D match to TRBD1 (5 bases). The CDR3 has 16 amino acids. Between the trimmed V and J ends, which lost 3 bases and 7 bases, there was a span of 19 bases. CDR1 is SGHRS and CDR2 is YFSETQ in the germline V gene. CDR3 in amino acids: CASSSSGGGFREKLFF. The CDR3 nucleotides read TGCGCCAGCAGCTCCTCCGGCGGGGGGTTTCGTGAAAAACTGTTTTTT.

This clonotype occurred many times. CDR3 residues: CASSPRGGGLTDTQYF. DNA of the CDR3: TGTGCCAGCAGCCCCCGAGGGGGAGGCCTCACAGATACGCAGTATTTT. The chain recombines TRBV7-9 with TRBJ2-3; D possibly uses TRBD1 or TRBD2 (6 bases each). The CDR3 contains 16 residues. Trimming cost V 5 bases and J 2 bases, with 17 bases left between them. Germline assignment: CDR1 SEHNR and CDR2 FQNEAQ (reference sequence).

This clonotype was recorded at least ten times. This chain connects TRBV29-1 to TRBJ2-5, with TRBD2 as a possible D gene (7 bases). Germline loops: CDR1 SQVTM, CDR2 ANQGSEA. This CDR3 has 13 residues. The germline V and J ends were trimmed by 8 bases and 10 bases, with 23 bases remaining between them. CDR3 sequence: CSSRGAAPRDQYF. In DNA form, the CDR3 reads TGCAGCTCTCGGGGGGCCGCTCCAAGGGACCAGTACTTC.

This clonotype has a handful of counts. The V and J genes are TRBV20-1 and TRBJ2-5, with 10 nucleotides matching TRBD1. J gave up 5 bases and V 2 bases, and 8 bases lay outside the gene matches. The CDR3 totals 15 residues. CDR1 and CDR2 from the germline V gene are DFQATT and SNEGSKA (reference sequence). For the CDR3, the DNA is TGCAGTGCTAGACACCGGGACAGGGGTGTTGAGACCCAGTACTTC. It yields the protein CSARHRDRGVETQYF.

In this sample, this clonotype turned up many times. The J gene is TRBJ2-2, the V gene TRBV27; maybe TRBD1 (5 bases). Germline-derived CDR1 and CDR2 are MNHEY and SMNVEV (reference sequence). The CDR3 loop spans 14 amino acids. The V gene lost 5 bases and the J gene lost 5 bases, with 12 bases spanning the gap. The CDR3 reads CASSQRPGTGELFF. CDR3 in DNA: TGTGCCAGCAGTCAAAGACCAGGGACCGGGGAGCTGTTTTTT.

This clonotype was detected ten times or more. The genes are TRBV19 and TRBJ1-5, with D maybe TRBD1 (6 bases). The germline gives CDR1 LNHDA, CDR2 SQIVND (reference sequence). Trimming shortened V by 5 bases and J by 2 bases, and 13 bases separated the two germline ends. The CDR3 loop spans 15 amino acids. The CDR3 bases are TGTGCCAGTAGTCCTCCTGGGGGCGGCAATCAGCCCCAGCATTTT. The encoded protein is CASSPPGGGNQPQHF.

V gene TRBV20-1 combines with J gene TRBJ2-1; possible D gene TRBD1, 7 bases. This CDR3 has 13 residues. CDR1 DFQATT and CDR2 SNEGSKA come from the germline V gene (reference sequence). The CDR3 spells CTPDRAGIDEQFF. The CDR3 region has the DNA TGCACTCCCGACAGGGCGGGGATTGATGAGCAGTTCTTC.

This clonotype was detected many times. The rearrangement joins TRBV12-3 or TRBV12-4 to TRBJ2-2; the match to TRBD1 covers 9 bases. Unmatched junction bases numbered 7, after V lost 2 bases and J lost 6 bases. This CDR3 spans 16 amino acids. CDR3 bases: TGTGCCAGCAGTTTAAGTGGGACAGGGTTGTCCGGGGAGCTGTTTTTT. Protein product: CASSLSGTGLSGELFF.

A note on this clonotype: A read error may explain this, as a much larger clone is one base away. The J gene is TRBJ1-1, the V gene TRBV28; D unclear. Per germline, CDR1 MDHEN and CDR2 SYDVKM. The CDR3 spans 14 residues. Deletions cut 3 bases from V and 8 bases from J, with 16 bases between. This chain's CDR3 is CASSFSRSSSEAFF. The CDR3 coding sequence is TGTGCCAGCAGTTTCAGCAGATCTAGTTCGGAAGCTTTCTTT.

This clonotype came up many times. The V and J genes are TRBV7-2 and TRBJ2-5, with D tentatively TRBD1 (6 bases). The ends were cut back, 3 bases at V and 2 bases at J, with 13 bases in the middle. The CDR3 spans 15 residues. Germline lookup yields CDR1 SGHTA and CDR2 FQGNSA. This CDR3 is CASSLADSRQETQYF. The CDR3 nucleotides read TGTGCCAGCAGCTTGGCGGACAGTCGTCAAGAGACCCAGTACTTC.

In its sample, this clonotype was seen many times. The chain links TRBV9 to TRBJ2-1, with D maybe TRBD1 (5 bases). This CDR3 comprises 16 residues. Germline lookup yields CDR1 SGDLS and CDR2 YYNGEE. V dropped 0 bases and J dropped 0 bases, with 10 bases sitting between them. In DNA, the CDR3 is TGTGCCAGCAGCGTAGGGGGCGGATACTCCTACAATGAGCAGTTCTTC. Residues: CASSVGGGYSYNEQFF.